This TCR beta chain originates from a study of cytomegalovirus exposure and HLA in healthy donors. Findings of the study overall: Specific recognition of CMV antigens was confirmed in vitro for a few chains (all CMV-associated).

From germline, CDR1 is MNHEY and CDR2 SVGAGI. The V gene lost 5 bases and the J gene lost 6 bases, with 17 bases spanning the gap. CDR3 length: 15 residues. PCR used 60 Vbeta primers and 13 Jbeta primers. In the original analysis: In a later analysis, the count reached about 75 million unique TCR beta chains, with about 9.9 million shared. Clones were sequenced by immunoSEQ multiplex PCR, and TCRdb holds only the in-frame ones, with some missing. V and J calls and clone size follow that table, whereas D and trimming were derived from the DNA. The sample records under 300,000 clones, approximately 82% being singletons. Turning to this clone: As yet, its antigen is unknown.

This sequence joins TRBV6-5 and TRBJ2-1, with D possibly matching TRBD2 (6 bases). The clonotype originates from a woman aged 60-75 years in good health and CMV-seropositive. Source material: PBMCs. The CDR3 DNA is TGTGCCAGCAGTGGGTCCACGGGAGCGGTCAATGAGCAGTTCTTC. This codes for CASSGSTGAVNEQFF.